Here is one TCR beta chain with its context. This clonotype was detected a few times. Its antigen is unknown. The input lacks base qualities; no much larger clone sits a single base away. The junction shows trimming of 6 bases on V and 1 base on J, and the gene matches do not reach 10 bases of it. The germline V gene gives CDR1 as MNHEY and CDR2 as SVGEGT. Counted from cysteine to valine, this CDR3 has 16 amino acids. The retained sequence is limited to the CDR3, 48 bases, with the frame set at the first base. Interpreted using the paper, the treatment or condition label stands for: live attenuated yellow fever vaccine strain. PBMCs were isolated from peripheral blood using a standard Ficoll-Paque protocol. Dynabeads CD4 and CD8 positive selection kits were used to isolate the CD4 and CD8 T-cell fractions. TriZol was used to extract RNA from bulk PBMCs, from CD4 and CD8 fractions, and from dextramer-positive and dextramer-negative fractions.

This entry comes from a study of T cells after yellow fever vaccination (dated by TCRdb to about 2019). About the study as a whole: The SMART-Seq v4 Ultra Low Input RNA kit was used to prepare libraries from fractions with low cell numbers. To follow T-cell clones before and after both primary and booster YFV17D yellow fever vaccination, bulk TCR alpha and beta repertoires underwent longitudinal sequencing. Two healthy male donors, one aged 18 to 30 and one aged 30 to 40 years, were included in the cohort. Blood was drawn at multiple timepoints before and after primary and secondary immunization, with bulk PBMC replicates and cell subsets isolated. General study outcomes and caveats: A small share of clonotypes occurred in both CD4 and CD8 compartments, likely arising from convergent recombination. Compared with the primary T-cell response, the secondary T-cell response was faster but weaker, reaching its peak on day 5 rather than on day 15. Computational filtering was needed because FACS-sorted repertoires could contain abundant contaminating clonotypes from the bulk population. Because the study included only a couple of donors, the extent to which the findings can be generalized is limited. Most clones expanded after primary vaccination (approximately 97% of CD4 and 70% to 90% of CD8) were re-detected after the booster, suggesting that broad memory maintenance occurred.

Reads for this sample came from an Illumina NovaSeq 6000. TCR cDNA was synthesized by 5'RACE template switching, through which a universal primer site and unique molecular identifiers were introduced. cDNA synthesis was primed from both the TCR alpha and TCR beta constant segments. Libraries were amplified in two PCR steps, with sample barcodes and sequencing adapters added in the second step. Sequencing of libraries was done on Illumina HiSeq 2500 (2x100 bp) or NovaSeq (2x150 bp). Concerning the study's data processing: Reads were demultiplexed and collapsed into UMI consensus sequences with MIGEC, and V(D)J alignment was performed with MiXCR. Vaccine-responding clonotypes were identified with edgeR using replicate PBMC samples, with FDR below 0.01 and a log2 fold change above 5 up to day 15 being required. CD4 or CD8 identity was assigned to each bulk clonotype according to whether the clonotype was present at higher abundance in the sequenced CD4 repertoire or the sequenced CD8 repertoire. The public reads were quality trimmed at Q25 with fastp and then assembled into clones with MiXCR by TCRdb, keeping productive beta chains. Every entry covers one CDR3 protein and lists the most common genes and DNA from its rows. TCRdb's processing, not the study's, gives the V and J calls here. This sample has approximately 160,000 distinct CDR3 sequences in its table, and 9.3% of those were observed once. The ten top clones hold roughly 40% of the sample.

The V gene is TRBV6-2 or TRBV6-3 and the J gene is TRBJ2-7; 9 bases in between match TRBD1. This TCR was sampled from a young man who received the YFV17D yellow fever vaccine. The specimen comprised CD8+ T cells sorted from PBMCs, sampled 45 days after the yellow fever booster vaccination. This receptor has the CDR3 CASSLNTGGASYEQYV. The nucleotides read TGTGCCAGCAGCCTTAATACAGGGGGCGCGTCCTACGAGCAGTACGTC.